This TCR beta chain is drawn from a study of a mutant IDH1 vaccine in newly diagnosed glioma. Stated time point: baseline, week 1 (first vaccination visit). Treatment here: pre-vaccination baseline after standard-of-care therapy. For this clone: Its specificity is not known.

CDR3 length equals 15 residues. Per germline, CDR1 SGHNT and CDR2 YYREEE (reference sequence). V lost 4 bases to trimming and J lost 2 bases; unmatched junction nucleotides: 5. Overall study results and limits: Immune responses arising from the vaccine appeared in approximately 92% of patients.

Assay used: immunoSEQ multiplex PCR; TCRdb lists only in-frame clones, some missing. The sample contains more than 20,000 clones, about 85% of which appear only once. The chain recombines TRBV5-4 with TRBJ2-3, with TRBD2 matching 9 bases. This specimen consisted of PBMCs, obtained from a glioma patient treated with radiotherapy, temozolomide or both. This TCR was sampled from a man aged 40-55 years with glioma. This CDR3 reads CASSPRTSVTDTQYF. Written as DNA, the CDR3 is TGTGCCAGCAGCCCGAGGACTAGCGTCACAGATACGCAGTATTTT.